Included here is one T cell receptor (beta chain) sequence, with context. The antigen is not known. The data were obtained in a study of cytomegalovirus exposure and HLA in healthy donors. The germline CDR1 and CDR2 sequences are MNHNS and SASEGT. The CDR3 covers 13 residues. After removal of 4 bases from V and 6 bases from J, the junction contained 5 bases not matched to a gene. Use of 60 Vbeta and 13 Jbeta primers characterized the PCR. Method: immunoSEQ multiplex PCR; TCRdb's copy keeps in-frame clones and lacks some. Counted here are about 200,000 clones, more than 75% occurring once; the ten biggest clones make up around 3%. General study results and limits: Sequencing likely generated an artifact that appeared as a cluster of highly shared sequence variants. 87-base-pair reads could not separate some V segments, including TRBV6-2 and TRBV6-3. Later work found that TCR association rates differed between HLA loci; DRB1 had the most and HLA-C the fewest.

This TCR was sampled from a woman aged 40 to 49 in good health and CMV-seronegative. Sequencing used PBMCs. The rearrangement uses TRBV6-1 and TRBJ1-2; TRBD1 matches at 7 bases. CDR3: CASSAQGGDGYTF. CDR3 DNA: TGTGCCAGCAGTGCCCAAGGGGGCGATGGCTACACCTTC.